The source of this T cell receptor (beta chain) is a study of T cells in localized non-small cell lung cancer. Findings of the study overall: As only one tumor region underwent sequencing, heterogeneity remains possible. In uninvolved adjacent lung, T cell clonality reached its highest value, exceeding tumor. Adjacent lung tissue had a median about 50 of the top 100 clones found in the tumor.

Trimming took off 5 bases at V and 3 bases at J, with 10 bases between the two ends. Germline values: CDR1 SEHNR, CDR2 FQNEAQ (reference sequence). The CDR3 length is 13 residues. Comment on this clone: As yet, its antigen is unknown.

Here immunoSEQ multiplex PCR was the method, and the copy in TCRdb shows in-frame clones only, minus some. The repertoire consists of roughly 90,000 clones, with roughly 88% occurring once and the leading ten covering approximately 4%. The receptor was isolated from a woman aged 40-69 years with stage II squamous cell lung carcinoma. The chain combines TRBV7-9 with TRBJ1-1; D is ambiguous. The material sequenced was PBMCs, taken before any cancer treatment. The CDR3 DNA is TGTGCCAGCAGCCCAGGCCGGTACACTGAAGCTTTCTTT. Its protein is CASSPGRYTEAFF.